The rows below give T cell receptor beta chains drawn from one sample of a study of cytomegalovirus exposure and HLA in healthy donors. The method was immunoSEQ multiplex PCR; TCRdb's version includes in-frame clones alone and lacks a portion of them. Altogether 200,000 to 300,000 clones are present, roughly four fifths being singletons, with the ten largest covering about 7.3%. Material for sequencing was PBMCs. These receptors were taken from a woman aged 55 to 70 in good health and CMV-seropositive. CDR3s include the opening cysteine and the closing phenylalanine or tryptophan. The D gene is left open where the match is weak. The size of a clone is reported for some rows only, either as once, few or many, or as a class for expanded clones.

d_gene	abundance	v_gene	j_gene	CDR3nt	CDR3aa
TRBD1	-	TRBV5-1	TRBJ2-3	TGCGCCACCACTCGCGGACAGGGGCACACAGATACGCAGTATTTT	CATTRGQGHTDTQYF
TRBD2	-	TRBV19	TRBJ2-3	TGTGCCAGTAGTACCCGGGAGGTCGGAAGCACAGATACGCAGTATTTT	CASSTREVGSTDTQYF
TRBD2	-	TRBV5-1	TRBJ2-2	TGCGCCAGCAGCTTGGGTGGGTTCCTAGCGGCGAACACCGGGGAGCTGTTTTTT	CASSLGGFLAANTGELFF
-	-	TRBV18	TRBJ1-3	TGTGCCAGCTCACCCTTACAGGGTACAAGCTCTGGAAACACCATATATTTT	CASSPLQGTSSGNTIYF
-	-	TRBV5-1	TRBJ2-3	TGCGCCAGCAGCCTGCTGAACACAGGCAAAGATACGCAGTATTTT	CASSLLNTGKDTQYF
-	once	TRBV19	TRBJ2-5	TGTGCCAGTAGTATTACGGGAGCAACGGAGACCCAGTACTTC	CASSITGATETQYF
-	-	TRBV9	TRBJ1-2	TGTGCCAGCAGCGTAGCTACGGGGACACACTACGGCGGCTACACCTTC	CASSVATGTHYGGYTF
-	once	TRBV27	TRBJ2-7	TGTGCCAGCAGTAGAGACAGAGACGAGCAGTACTTC	CASSRDRDEQYF
TRBD2	-	TRBV7-2	TRBJ2-1	TGTGCCAGCAGCTTAACCCCTAGCGGGCTCTACAATGAGCAGTTCTTC	CASSLTPSGLYNEQFF
TRBD2	-	TRBV10-3	TRBJ2-5	TGTGCCATCAGGGGGGGGCAAGCGGGAGGCCTTGGAGAGACCCAGTACTTC	CAIRGGQAGGLGETQYF
-	-	TRBV6-5	TRBJ2-1	TGTGCCAGCAGTTCCGGGGGAACCAATGAGCAGTTCTTC	CASSSGGTNEQFF
-	-	TRBV5-6	TRBJ1-5	TGTGCCAGCAGCTCGACAAGTAGCGATCAGCCCCAGCATTTT	CASSSTSSDQPQHF
-	-	TRBV6-5	TRBJ1-1	TGTGCCAGCAGGGCGGCGGGGAGGCCGAACACTGAAGCTTTCTTT	CASRAAGRPNTEAFF
TRBD1	-	TRBV6-1	TRBJ2-7	TGTGCCAGCACGGAGGACAGGGTCTACGAGCAGTACTTC	CASTEDRVYEQYF
-	-	TRBV5-1	TRBJ2-1	TGCGCCAGCAGCTTGGCCCGGTACAGATTAACTTACAATGAGCAGTTCTTC	CASSLARYRLTYNEQFF
TRBD1	-	TRBV28	TRBJ1-1	TGTGCCAGCAGTTACCGGGACAGGGGGCGCATGAACACTGAAGCTTTCTTT	CASSYRDRGRMNTEAFF
-	-	TRBV5-1	TRBJ1-1	TGCGCCAGCAGCTTGGAAGGCGGGAGGATGACTGAAGCTTTCTTT	CASSLEGGRMTEAFF
TRBD1	-	TRBV29-1	TRBJ1-1	TGCAGCGTTGTTCAGGGGGCGTTGAACACTGAAGCTTTCTTT	CSVVQGALNTEAFF
TRBD2	-	TRBV7-7	TRBJ2-2	TGTGCCAGCACCGGGGGGGAAAACACCGGGGAGCTGTTTTTT	CASTGGENTGELFF
TRBD2	-	TRBV5-1	TRBJ2-2	TGCGCCAGCACTGCGGGACTAGCGGCACGAGGGACCGGGGAGCTGTTTTTT	CASTAGLAARGTGELFF
TRBD1	-	TRBV28	TRBJ2-7	TGTGCCAGCAGTTTAGGACAGGGGGTGCACGAGCAGTACTTC	CASSLGQGVHEQYF
TRBD2	-	TRBV11-2	TRBJ2-3	TGTGCCAGCAGCTTACGGACTAGCGGGAGGATAAGCACAGATACGCAGTATTTT	CASSLRTSGRISTDTQYF
TRBD1	-	TRBV5-1	TRBJ2-7	TGCGCCAGCAGGGACAGGGGAAAAGGTGAGCAGTACTTC	CASRDRGKGEQYF
TRBD2	few	TRBV10-3	TRBJ2-1	TGTGCCATCATGGGTGGACTAGCGGGCCCATACAATGAGCAGTTCTTC	CAIMGGLAGPYNEQFF
-	-	TRBV5-1	TRBJ1-4	TGCGCCAGCATGTCGGGGGACCCCGGTGAAAAACTGTTTTTT	CASMSGDPGEKLFF
TRBD2	-	TRBV30	TRBJ2-2	TGTGCCTGGAGTGTACTTCGGGCTAGCGGAACCGGGGAGCTGTTTTTT	CAWSVLRASGTGELFF
-	-	TRBV7-6	TRBJ2-5	TGTGCCAGCAGCCCCAGGGGTTTTGAGACCCAGTACTTC	CASSPRGFETQYF
-	once	TRBV6-1	TRBJ2-1	TGTGCCAGCAGATTGACTAGTGGGTATGAGCAGTTCTTC	CASRLTSGYEQFF
-	-	TRBV5-1	TRBJ1-2	TGCGCCAGCAGCTTGGCAGGTGGCGGGGGCTATGGCTACACCTTC	CASSLAGGGGYGYTF
TRBD1	-	TRBV7-2	TRBJ2-7	TGTGCCAGCAGCAAAACGGGACAGGGATTTGACGAGCAGTACTTC	CASSKTGQGFDEQYF
TRBD2	-	TRBV5-4	TRBJ2-1	TGTGCCAGCAGCGGAGAGGCAACTAGCGGGAGCGGTGAGCAGTTCTTC	CASSGEATSGSGEQFF
TRBD2	-	TRBV6-6	TRBJ2-2	TGTGCCAGCAGTTTGGGACTAGCCTCGAACACCGGGGAGCTGTTTTTT	CASSLGLASNTGELFF
-	-	TRBV19	TRBJ1-2	TGTGCCAGTAGTATCCCTCGGAACTATGGCTACACCTTC	CASSIPRNYGYTF
-	once	TRBV21-1	TRBJ2-6	TGTGCCAGGAGCCGCTTGCCAGCGCTGGATGGGGCCAACGTCCTGACTTTC	CARSRLPALDGANVLTF
-	-	TRBV27	TRBJ2-5	TGTGCCAGCAGTTTACGGGGAATAGAGACCCAGTACTTC	CASSLRGIETQYF
-	-	TRBV5-1	TRBJ2-7	TGCGCCAGCAGCTTGGTCCCCCCGGAGGAGCAGTACTTC	CASSLVPPEEQYF
TRBD1	-	TRBV5-1	TRBJ1-2	TGCGCCAGCAGCTTGAGGGGACAGGGGGATTATGGCTACACCTTC	CASSLRGQGDYGYTF
-	-	TRBV7-9	TRBJ2-3	TGTGCCAGCAGCTTAATCGGAATGACAGCAGATACGCAGTATTTT	CASSLIGMTADTQYF
TRBD2	-	TRBV29-1	TRBJ2-1	TGCAGCGTTGGGTTGCGGGAGGTCCAACGCTCCTACAATGAGCAGTTCTTC	CSVGLREVQRSYNEQFF
TRBD1	-	TRBV6-5	TRBJ2-7	TGTGCCAGCACCCCTGGGAGGGGACAGGGGTTCGAGCAGTACTTC	CASTPGRGQGFEQYF
-	-	TRBV5-1	TRBJ1-2	TGCGCCAGCAGCTTGGCAGGTGACTATGGCTACACCTTC	CASSLAGDYGYTF
TRBD1	-	TRBV27	TRBJ2-2	TGTGCCAGCACCATCACAGGGGGTTTGAACACCGGGGAGCTGTTTTTT	CASTITGGLNTGELFF
TRBD2	-	TRBV11-1	TRBJ2-5	TGTGCCAGCAGCTTTGACGCACTCCAACTAGCGGGAGGAGAGACCCAGTACTTC	CASSFDALQLAGGETQYF
TRBD2	-	TRBV7-9	TRBJ2-1	TGTGCCAGCAGCTTAGGTTTTGCGGGAGACAATGAGCAGTTCTTC	CASSLGFAGDNEQFF
TRBD2	few	TRBV27	TRBJ2-3	TGTGCCAGCAGTTTTCTAGCGGGAGTCTCAGATACGCAGTATTTT	CASSFLAGVSDTQYF